These 24 T cell receptor beta chains share one sample of origin, sequenced in a study of T-cell reconstitution after alpha-beta-depleted transplantation in children. TCRbeta library preparation incorporated unique molecular identifiers. MiXCR, run by TCRdb on the PCR reads, gives a single entry per CDR3 protein. The sample contains 200,000 or so distinct CDR3 sequences, 8.4% of which appear only once. The source material was PBMCs, mostly from graft donor cells, sampled 360 days after TCRalphabeta/CD19-depleted stem cell transplant. All receptors come from a male patient aged 2 to 9 who had a stem cell transplant for acute myeloid leukemia, so the T cells may come from the graft donor.

V usage is TRBV6-1 and J usage is TRBJ2-7, with D perhaps given as TRBD1 or TRBD2 (6 bases each). The V end lost 6 bases, the J end lost 5 bases, and 17 bases lay between the germline ends. Germline assignment: CDR1 MNHNS and CDR2 SASEGT. CDR3 length equals 14 residues. DNA for the CDR3: TGTGCCAGCAGCAAACGCTTCGGGGGCAACGAGCAGTACTTC. Its protein product is CASSKRFGGNEQYF.

This clonotype was picked up many times. CDR3 in DNA: TGTGCCAGCAGTGAGGGATTGACTGAAGCTTTCTTT. Translating it yields CASSEGLTEAFF. V usage is TRBV25-1 and J usage is TRBJ1-1; unclear D gene. The germline V gene has CDR1 MGHDK and CDR2 SYGVNS. The V and J ends lost 3 bases and 5 bases respectively, with 7 bases between them. The CDR3 is 12 amino acids.

In this sample, this clonotype turned up many times. The V gene is TRBV3-1, the J gene TRBJ1-6, with TRBD1 matching over 8 bases. The CDR3 runs 16 residues. The V gene end was trimmed by 3 bases and the J gene end by 4 bases; junction bases not matched to a gene: 5. Germline V gives CDR1 LGHDT, CDR2 YNNKEL (reference sequence). CDR3 DNA sequence: TGTGCCAGCAGCCAGGCGCAGGGGGCTTATAATTCACCCCTCCACTTT. Amino acid sequence: CASSQAQGAYNSPLHF.

This clonotype was seen just once. The chain links TRBV7-8 to TRBJ2-7, with D perhaps TRBD1 or TRBD2 (7 bases each). The CDR3 runs to 15 residues. The V gene lost 5 bases and the J gene lost 0 bases, with 14 bases spanning the gap. Germline CDR1 and CDR2: SGHVS and FQNEAQ. CDR3: CASSPQGGNSYEQYF. CDR3 coding DNA: TGTGCCAGCAGCCCCCAGGGGGGGAACTCCTACGAGCAGTACTTC.

The chain combines TRBV11-2 with TRBJ2-7, with 9 bases matching TRBD2. Losses at the gene ends were 5 bases for V and 3 bases for J; bases not matched to a gene: 17. The length of the CDR3 is 18 residues. The germline V gene has CDR1 SGHAT and CDR2 FQNNGV. The CDR3 DNA sequence: TGTGCCAGCAGCCGACGAGGGGGGAGCGGGAGGACCCACTACGAGCAGTACTTC. Protein: CASSRRGGSGRTHYEQYF.

This clonotype appeared many times. The rearrangement links TRBV12-3 or TRBV12-4 to TRBJ1-4; unclear D gene. The CDR3 is 14 amino acids. Trimming took off 1 base at V and 0 bases at J, with 3 bases between the two ends. The CDR3 coding sequence is TGTGCCAGCAGTTTAGTCCCAACTAATGAAAAACTGTTTTTT. It codes for CASSLVPTNEKLFF.

The chain couples TRBV12-3 or TRBV12-4 to TRBJ1-5, with 9 bases lining up with TRBD1. The ends lost 5 bases at V and 8 bases at J; junction bases unmatched: 7. The CDR3 is 14 amino acids. The CDR3 DNA sequence: TGTGCCAGCAGTCCACAGACAGGGGGAGAGCCCCAGCATTTT. Protein: CASSPQTGGEPQHF.

This clonotype was recorded many times. J is TRBJ2-5 and V is TRBV5-1; TRBD1 matches at 8 bases. CDR3 size: 13 residues. Trimming at V came to 2 bases and at J to 5 bases, leaving 2 bases not matched to a gene. CDR1 and CDR2 (germline): SGHRS, YFSETQ. The CDR3 region is CASSFTGGETQYF. The CDR3 DNA reads as TGCGCCAGCAGCTTTACAGGGGGGGAGACCCAGTACTTC. Combining the CDR3 with reference TRBV5-1 and TRBJ2-5 gives the whole variable domain KAGVTQTPRYLIKTRGQQVTLSCSPISGHRSVSWYQQTPGQGLQFLFEYFSETQRNKGNFPGRFSGRQFSNSRSEMNVSTLELGDSALYLCASSFTGGETQYFGPGTRLLVL.

The rearrangement links TRBV5-6 to TRBJ2-1, with 11 bases fitting TRBD2. Per the germline V gene, CDR1 is SGHDT and CDR2 is YYEEEE. The CDR3 runs 16 residues. J lost 6 bases, V lost 2 bases, and 7 bases had no gene match. The chain's CDR3 is CASSLLSGRAGNEQFF. CDR3 in DNA: TGTGCCAGCAGCTTACTTAGCGGGAGGGCCGGCAATGAGCAGTTCTTC.

Only a few counts were recorded for this clonotype. The V call is TRBV20-1, the J call TRBJ2-1, with unresolved D. Trimming removed 2 bases from V and 9 bases from J, with 14 bases in between. Germline CDR1 reads DFQATT; CDR2 reads SNEGSKA (reference sequence). This CDR3 is built from 13 residues. CDR3 sequence reads: CSARPNEWGEQFF. The CDR3 coding sequence is TGCAGTGCTAGACCTAATGAGTGGGGTGAGCAGTTCTTC.

A single count supports this clonotype. The rearrangement joins TRBV7-8 to TRBJ2-3; TRBD2 agrees at 7 bases. The CDR3 covers 15 residues. V trimming: 4 bases; J trimming: 5 bases; junction bases outside the gene matches: 9. Germline lookup yields CDR1 SGHVS and CDR2 FQNEAQ. CDR3 loop: CASSSKRDRVDTQYF. The CDR3 region has the DNA TGTGCCAGCAGCTCCAAGCGGGATAGGGTAGATACGCAGTATTTT.

The chain uses TRBV20-1 and TRBJ1-2; D gene uncertain. The CDR3 runs 11 residues. V shed 3 bases and J shed 8 bases, with 10 bases lying between them. CDR1 DFQATT and CDR2 SNEGSKA come from the germline V gene (reference sequence). CDR3 sequence: CSARGSLGYTF. DNA for the CDR3: TGCAGTGCTAGGGGATCATTGGGCTACACCTTC.

This clonotype has a count of ten or more. The V call is TRBV12-3 or TRBV12-4, the J call TRBJ2-3; a possible D gene is TRBD1 (6 bases). The CDR3 contains 15 residues. V lost 6 bases and J 0 bases, leaving 13 bases between the germline ends. The CDR3 here is CASRTSRGSTDTQYF. The CDR3 DNA is TGTGCCAGCAGAACTTCCAGGGGCAGCACAGATACGCAGTATTTT.

This clonotype was seen repeatedly, ten times or more. V usage is TRBV11-2 and J usage is TRBJ2-2; 7 nucleotides line up with TRBD1. The germline V gene has CDR1 SGHAT and CDR2 FQNNGV. The CDR3 runs 19 residues. With 6 bases clipped from V and 0 bases from J, the junction kept 16 bases outside the gene matches. This CDR3 reads CASSRRHKAGTANTGELFF. The CDR3 nucleotides read TGTGCCAGCAGTCGCCGTCACAAGGCCGGGACAGCGAACACCGGGGAGCTGTTTTTT. Full variable domain (remainder filled in from reference TRBV11-2 and TRBJ2-2): EAGVAQSPRYKIIEKRQSVAFWCNPISGHATLYWYQQILGQGPKLLIQFQNNGVVDDSQLPKDRFSAERLKGVDSTLKIQPAKLEDSAVYLCASSRRHKAGTANTGELFFGEGSRLTVL.

The chain carries TRBV20-1 and TRBJ1-3; 7 nucleotides line up with TRBD1. There are 15 residues in the CDR3. After removal of 5 bases from V and 2 bases from J, the junction contained 9 bases not matched to a gene. Germline V gene data show CDR1 as DFQATT and CDR2 as SNEGSKA (reference sequence). CDR3 sequence reads: CSAFSRGFAGNTIYF. The DNA for the CDR3 is TGCAGTGCTTTTTCCAGGGGGTTCGCTGGAAACACCATATATTTT.

This clonotype was observed a few times. The rearrangement uses TRBV12-3 or TRBV12-4 and TRBJ1-5; no definite D call. The V end was cut by 3 bases, the J end by 5 bases, with 8 bases between. The CDR3 has 13 residues. CDR3 in amino acids: CASSFQRDQPQHF. The CDR3 nucleotides read TGTGCCAGCAGTTTTCAAAGGGATCAGCCCCAGCATTTT.

This chain joins TRBV10-3 and TRBJ2-5; TRBD2 matches at 9 bases. The CDR3 spans 17 residues. CDR1 is ENHRY and CDR2 is SYGVKD in the germline V gene. The trim removed 2 bases at V and 2 bases at J, leaving 9 bases unmatched. The CDR3 DNA sequence: TGTGCCATCAGTGAGGGTAGCGGGAGAGAACCTCAAGAGACCCAGTACTTC. It encodes CAISEGSGREPQETQYF.

This clonotype has just a few counts. V gene TRBV10-3 combines with J gene TRBJ2-7; 9 bases fit TRBD1. Germline V lookup: CDR1 ENHRY, CDR2 SYGVKD. J was trimmed by 3 bases and V by 3 bases; bases with no gene match: 3. This CDR3 comprises 14 residues. The CDR3 here is CAISDSDRGYEQYV. The CDR3 DNA reads as TGTGCCATCAGTGACTCGGACAGGGGCTACGAGCAGTACGTC.

This clonotype turned up a few times. The V gene is TRBV5-6, the J gene TRBJ2-7, with no clear D. The germline V gene has CDR1 SGHDT and CDR2 YYEEEE. Between the trimmed V and J ends, which lost 3 bases and 7 bases, there was a span of 11 bases. The CDR3 spans 12 residues. DNA of the CDR3: TGTGCCAGCAGCTCCTTCTTCGAAGAGCAGTACTTC. It yields the protein CASSSFFEEQYF.

The rearrangement uses TRBV20-1 and TRBJ2-5; no clear D gene. Trimming left V 3 bases short and J 2 bases short, with 16 bases between. This CDR3 comprises 15 residues. CDR1 DFQATT and CDR2 SNEGSKA come from the germline V gene (reference sequence). CDR3 DNA: TGCAGTGCTAGGCCCCCGCGAGGCAGACAAGAGACCCAGTACTTC. It encodes CSARPPRGRQETQYF.

This clonotype was counted a few times. The V and J genes are TRBV12-5 and TRBJ2-7, with unresolved D. Trimming left V 4 bases short and J 3 bases short, with 10 bases between. CDR3 length: 13 residues. Germline-derived CDR1 and CDR2 are LGHNT and FRNRAP. CDR3 in amino acids: CASGSGPGYEQYF. CDR3 in DNA: TGTGCTAGTGGTTCCGGGCCAGGCTACGAGCAGTACTTC.

This clonotype was counted ten times or more. The chain has TRBV20-1 and TRBJ2-7, with 8 bases lining up with TRBD1. Germline CDR1 and CDR2: DFQATT and SNEGSKA (reference sequence). This CDR3 contains 12 residues. CDR3 amino acids: CRWGTGHDEQYV. CDR3 nucleotide sequence: TGCAGGTGGGGGACAGGCCATGACGAGCAGTACGTC.

This clonotype was observed at least ten times. In DNA, the CDR3 is TGTGCCAGCAGCTTAGGGGACAGGGTCGCAGATACGCAGTATTTT. This codes for CASSLGDRVADTQYF. The chain has TRBV7-9 and TRBJ2-3, with 9 nucleotides matching TRBD1. Per germline, CDR1 SEHNR and CDR2 FQNEAQ (reference sequence). With V trimmed by 1 base and J by 4 bases, 3 bases remained unmatched. The CDR3 is made up of 15 amino acids. The full variable domain, with the rest looked up from reference TRBV7-9 and TRBJ2-3, is DTGVSQNPRHKITKRGQNVTFRCDPISEHNRLYWYRQTLGQGPEFLTYFQNEAQLEKSRLLSDRFSAERPKGSFSTLEIQRTEQGDSAMYLCASSLGDRVADTQYFGPGTRLTVL.

There are a few counts of this clonotype. The chain uses TRBV20-1 and TRBJ1-1; TRBD1 matches 10 bases. V was pared by 8 bases and J by 2 bases, with 2 bases of the junction left unmatched. This CDR3 has 12 amino acids. The V gene's germline CDR1 is DFQATT and CDR2 SNEGSKA (reference sequence). CDR3 sequence reads: CSWTGGNTEAFF. Written as DNA, the CDR3 is TGCAGTTGGACAGGGGGAAACACTGAAGCTTTCTTT.